This T cell receptor (beta chain) was recovered during a study of blood T cell repertoires in COVID-19. Cohort 3 recovered donors had two negative PCRs, clearance, or symptom resolution. The CDR3 has 15 residues. Trimming removed 4 bases at V and 6 bases at J, with 18 bases between. Germline V gene data show CDR1 as LNHDA and CDR2 as SQIVND (reference sequence). Some clones are missing from TCRdb's copy, which holds only in-frame ones; the method was immunoSEQ multiplex PCR. The table includes 150,000 to 200,000 clones, around 80% detected once. This chain uses TRBV19 with TRBJ1-1; D perhaps matches TRBD1 (5 bases). Sequenced input: PBMCs or T cells enriched from blood (not recorded which). The sequence was collected from a man aged 50-59 years who had recovered from COVID-19. CDR3 sequence reads: CASSTGEWQGAEAFF. CDR3 DNA: TGTGCCAGTAGTACGGGCGAGTGGCAGGGCGCTGAAGCTTTCTTT. Combining the CDR3 with reference TRBV19 and TRBJ1-1 gives the whole variable domain DGGITQSPKYLFRKEGQNVTLSCEQNLNHDAMYWYRQDPGQGLRLIYYSQIVNDFQKGDIAEGYSVSREKKESFPLTVTSAQKNPTAFYLCASSTGEWQGAEAFFGQGTRLTVV.